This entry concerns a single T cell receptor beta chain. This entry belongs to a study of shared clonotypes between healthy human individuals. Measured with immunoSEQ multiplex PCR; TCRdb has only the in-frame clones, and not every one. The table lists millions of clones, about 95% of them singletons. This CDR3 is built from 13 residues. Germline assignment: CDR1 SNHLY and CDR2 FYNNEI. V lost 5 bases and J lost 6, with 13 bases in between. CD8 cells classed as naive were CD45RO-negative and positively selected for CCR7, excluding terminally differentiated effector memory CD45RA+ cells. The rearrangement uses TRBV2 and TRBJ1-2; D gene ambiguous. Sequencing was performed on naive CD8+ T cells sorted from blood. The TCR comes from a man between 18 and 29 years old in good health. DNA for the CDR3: TGTGCCAGCAGTCTTATCGCCGGGGATGGCTACACCTTC. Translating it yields CASSLIAGDGYTF.